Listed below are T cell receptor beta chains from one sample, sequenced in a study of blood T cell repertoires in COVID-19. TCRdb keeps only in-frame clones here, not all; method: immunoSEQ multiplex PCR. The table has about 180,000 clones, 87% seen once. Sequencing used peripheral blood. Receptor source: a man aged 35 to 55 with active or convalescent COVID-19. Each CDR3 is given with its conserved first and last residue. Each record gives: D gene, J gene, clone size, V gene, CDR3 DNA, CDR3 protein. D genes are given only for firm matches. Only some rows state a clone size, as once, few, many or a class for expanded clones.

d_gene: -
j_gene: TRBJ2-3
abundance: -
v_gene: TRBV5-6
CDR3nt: TGTGCCAGCACGCGAACAGATACGCAGTATTTT
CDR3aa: CASTRTDTQYF

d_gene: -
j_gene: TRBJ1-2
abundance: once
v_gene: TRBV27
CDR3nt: TGTGCCAGCGCGCGGGGCAGGGAGAGTAACTATGGCTACACCTTC
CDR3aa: CASARGRESNYGYTF

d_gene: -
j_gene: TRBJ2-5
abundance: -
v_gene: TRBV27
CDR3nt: TGTGCCAGCAGTTTTGGTCCTAGCTTGGAGACCCAGTACTTC
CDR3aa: CASSFGPSLETQYF

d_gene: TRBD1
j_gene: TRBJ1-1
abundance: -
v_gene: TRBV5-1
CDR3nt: TGCGCCAGCAGCTTGTCCGGGACAGGGAACACTGAAGCTTTCTTT
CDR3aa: CASSLSGTGNTEAFF

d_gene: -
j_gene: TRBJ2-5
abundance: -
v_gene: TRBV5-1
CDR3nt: TGCGCCAGCAGCTTGGGGGGGCAGTCAGGGGAGACCCAGTACTTC
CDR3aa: CASSLGGQSGETQYF

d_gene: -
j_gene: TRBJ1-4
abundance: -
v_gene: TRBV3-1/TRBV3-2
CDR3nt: TGTGCCAGCAGCCAACTCAGCGGACAGAATGAAAAACTGTTTTTT
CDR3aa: CASSQLSGQNEKLFF

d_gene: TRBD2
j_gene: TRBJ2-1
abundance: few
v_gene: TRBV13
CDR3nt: TGTGCCAGCAGCTTAGAGACTAGCGACGGCAATGAGCAGTTCTTC
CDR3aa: CASSLETSDGNEQFF

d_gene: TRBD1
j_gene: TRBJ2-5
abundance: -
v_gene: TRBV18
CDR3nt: TGTGCCAGCTCACTGATCCGGGACAGGGGGCAAGAGACCCAGTACTTC
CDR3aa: CASSLIRDRGQETQYF

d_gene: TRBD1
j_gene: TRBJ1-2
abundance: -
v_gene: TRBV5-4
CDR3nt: TGTGCCAGCAGAAGACAGGGGGGCGATGGCTACACCTTC
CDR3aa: CASRRQGGDGYTF

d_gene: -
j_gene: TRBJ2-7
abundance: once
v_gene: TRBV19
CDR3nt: TGTGCCAGTAGGAATGCGGCAGGAGGGGTCGAGCAGTACTTC
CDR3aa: CASRNAAGGVEQYF

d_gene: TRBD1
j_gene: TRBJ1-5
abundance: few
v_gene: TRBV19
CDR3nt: TGTGCCAGTAACACCCGGGACAGGAATAATCAGCCCCAGCATTTT
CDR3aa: CASNTRDRNNQPQHF

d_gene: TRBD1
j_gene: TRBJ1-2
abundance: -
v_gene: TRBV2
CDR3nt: TGTGCCAGCAGTGAGAGGGGACAGGGCAGCAAAGGCTACACCTTC
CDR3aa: CASSERGQGSKGYTF

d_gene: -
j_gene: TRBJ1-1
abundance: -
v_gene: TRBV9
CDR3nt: TGTGCCAGCAGCGTAGCGGGGGGCTCGAACACTGAAGCTTTCTTT
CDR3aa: CASSVAGGSNTEAFF

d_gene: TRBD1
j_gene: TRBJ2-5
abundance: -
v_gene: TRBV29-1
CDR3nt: TGCAGCTTCCTACAGGGGCAGGAGACCCAGTACTTC
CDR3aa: CSFLQGQETQYF

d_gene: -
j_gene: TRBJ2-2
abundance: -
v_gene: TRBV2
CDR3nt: TGTGCCAGCAGTGAATTACGGGGGTCCGGGGAGCTGTTTTTT
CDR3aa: CASSELRGSGELFF

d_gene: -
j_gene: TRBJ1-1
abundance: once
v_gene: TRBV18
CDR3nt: TGTGCCAGCTCACCGGGTCTAGGGGAACTTGAAGCTTTCTTT
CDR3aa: CASSPGLGELEAFF

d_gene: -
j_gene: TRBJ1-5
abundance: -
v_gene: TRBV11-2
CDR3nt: TGTGCCAGCAGCTTAGACCGACAGGAATTTTACGTGGGCAATCAGCCCCAGCATTTT
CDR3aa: CASSLDRQEFYVGNQPQHF

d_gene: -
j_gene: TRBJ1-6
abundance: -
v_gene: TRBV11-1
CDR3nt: TGTGCCAGCAGCTTAGGGGCAGTTAATTCACCCCTCCACTTT
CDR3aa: CASSLGAVNSPLHF

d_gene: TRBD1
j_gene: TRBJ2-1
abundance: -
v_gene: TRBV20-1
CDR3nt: TGCAGTGCTAGAGTGACAGGGCAACAGTTCTTC
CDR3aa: CSARVTGQQFF

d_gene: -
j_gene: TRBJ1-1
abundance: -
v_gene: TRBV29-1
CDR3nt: TGCAGCGTGCAGTTTCGTAGGGAGTACACTGAAGCTTTCTTT
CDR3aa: CSVQFRREYTEAFF

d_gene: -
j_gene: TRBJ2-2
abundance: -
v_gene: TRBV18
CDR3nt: TGTGCCAGCTCTCCCTTACCAGGGTTCACCGGGGAGCTGTTTTTT
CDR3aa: CASSPLPGFTGELFF

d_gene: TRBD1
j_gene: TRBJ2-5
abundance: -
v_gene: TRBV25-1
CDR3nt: TGTGCCAGCAGTGAATCAGGGGGTAGGGAGCCTCACGGGACCCAGTACTTC
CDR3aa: CASSESGGREPHGTQYF

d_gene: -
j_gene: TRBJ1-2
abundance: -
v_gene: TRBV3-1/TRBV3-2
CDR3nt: TGTGCCAGCAGCCCCACCCCGGGACAAAGAATGGACTACACCTTC
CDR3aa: CASSPTPGQRMDYTF

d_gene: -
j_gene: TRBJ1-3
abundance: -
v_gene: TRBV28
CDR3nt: TGTGCCAGCAGTTTAGGCAACTCTGGAAACACCATATATTTT
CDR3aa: CASSLGNSGNTIYF

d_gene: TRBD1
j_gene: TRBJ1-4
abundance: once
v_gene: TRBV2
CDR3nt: TGTGCCAGCAGTGTGGGACAGGGGGGCTCTAATGAAAAACTGTTTTTT
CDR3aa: CASSVGQGGSNEKLFF

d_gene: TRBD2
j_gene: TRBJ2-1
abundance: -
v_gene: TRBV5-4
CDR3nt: TGTGCCAGCAGCCCCTCGGGCGGGAGCAATGAGCAGTTCTTC
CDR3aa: CASSPSGGSNEQFF

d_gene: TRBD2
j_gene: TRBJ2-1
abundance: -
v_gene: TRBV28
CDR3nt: TGTGCCAGCAGTTCCGCTAGCGGGGGGTACAATGAGCAGTTCTTC
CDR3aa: CASSSASGGYNEQFF

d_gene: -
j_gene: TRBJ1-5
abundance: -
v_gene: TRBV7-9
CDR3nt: TGTGCCAGCAGCTTAACCGGTAGCAATCAGCCCCAGCATTTT
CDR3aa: CASSLTGSNQPQHF

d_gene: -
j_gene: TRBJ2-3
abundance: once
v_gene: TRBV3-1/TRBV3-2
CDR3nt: TGTGCCAGCAGCCAAGGGGCGAAGTCAGATACGCAGTATTTT
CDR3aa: CASSQGAKSDTQYF

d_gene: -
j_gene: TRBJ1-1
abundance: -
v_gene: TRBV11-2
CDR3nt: TGTGCCAGCAGCTTAGGAAAGACAAGGAGGACTGAAGCTTTCTTT
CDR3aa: CASSLGKTRRTEAFF

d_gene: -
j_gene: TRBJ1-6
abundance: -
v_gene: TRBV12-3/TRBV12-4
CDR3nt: TGTGCCAGCAGCCTATGGAATTCACCCCTCCACTTT
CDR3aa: CASSLWNSPLHF

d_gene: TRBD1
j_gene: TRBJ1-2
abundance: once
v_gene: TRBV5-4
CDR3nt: TGTGCCAGCAGCTCTAAATCAGGGGGCAGAGGCTACACCTTC
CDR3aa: CASSSKSGGRGYTF

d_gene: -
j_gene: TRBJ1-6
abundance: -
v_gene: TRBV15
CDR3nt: TGTGCCACCAGCAGAGTTAGGACACATAATTCACCCCTCCACTTT
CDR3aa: CATSRVRTHNSPLHF

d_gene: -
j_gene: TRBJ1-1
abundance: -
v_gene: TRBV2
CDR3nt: TGTGCCAGCAGTACATCCGGGACACCGAACACTGAAGCTTTCTTT
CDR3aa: CASSTSGTPNTEAFF

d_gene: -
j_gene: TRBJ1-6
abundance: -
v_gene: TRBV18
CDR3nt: TGTGCCAGCTCACCCGCACCGGGTTCACCCCTCCACTTT
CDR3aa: CASSPAPGSPLHF

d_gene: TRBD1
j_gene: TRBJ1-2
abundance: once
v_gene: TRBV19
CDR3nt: TGTGCCAGTAGGGAACAGACAGGGGATGGCTACACCTTC
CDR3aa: CASREQTGDGYTF

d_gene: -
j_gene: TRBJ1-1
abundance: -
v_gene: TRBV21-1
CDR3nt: TGTGCCAGCAGCAAAGTGCAAGGGGAGGGCACTGAAGCTTTCTTT
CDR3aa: CASSKVQGEGTEAFF

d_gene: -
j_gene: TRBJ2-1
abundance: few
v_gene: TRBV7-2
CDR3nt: TGTGCCAGCAGCTTACAGACAGCATACAATGAGCAGTTCTTC
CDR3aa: CASSLQTAYNEQFF

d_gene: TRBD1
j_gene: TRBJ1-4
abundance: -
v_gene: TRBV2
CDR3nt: TGTGCCAGCAGTGAAGCGACAGGGGCCGGCGAAAAACTGTTTTTT
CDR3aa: CASSEATGAGEKLFF

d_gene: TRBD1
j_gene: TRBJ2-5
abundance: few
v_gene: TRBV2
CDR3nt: TGTGCCACCACAAAAGACAGGGCACAAGAGACCCAGTACTTC
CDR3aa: CATTKDRAQETQYF

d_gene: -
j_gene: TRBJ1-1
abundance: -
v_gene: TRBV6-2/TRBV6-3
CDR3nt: TGTGCCAGCAGTTACTCGTCCCGGTATGAAGCTTTCTTT
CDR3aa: CASSYSSRYEAFF

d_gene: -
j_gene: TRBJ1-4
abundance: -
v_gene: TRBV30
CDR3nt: TGTGCCTGGAGCGCCAGGACATTAGGCGAAAAACTGTTTTTT
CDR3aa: CAWSARTLGEKLFF

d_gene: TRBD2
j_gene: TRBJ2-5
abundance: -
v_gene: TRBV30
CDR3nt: TGTGCCTGGAGTGTAAGACTAGCCGGGGGGGGAGAGACCCAGTACTTC
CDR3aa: CAWSVRLAGGGETQYF

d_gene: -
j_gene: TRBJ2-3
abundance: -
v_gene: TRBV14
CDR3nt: TGTGCCAGCAGCCAAGGAATCCCCCGCGCAGATACGCAGTATTTT
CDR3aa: CASSQGIPRADTQYF

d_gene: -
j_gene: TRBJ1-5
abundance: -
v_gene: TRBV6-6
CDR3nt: TGTGCCAGCAGCCTTCCAGACAGTTCTTATCAGCCCCAGCATTTT
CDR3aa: CASSLPDSSYQPQHF

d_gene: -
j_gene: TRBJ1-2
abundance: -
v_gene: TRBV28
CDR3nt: TGTGCCAGCAGTTCCCCCATTGGGGGGGCTGGCTACACCTTC
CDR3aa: CASSSPIGGAGYTF

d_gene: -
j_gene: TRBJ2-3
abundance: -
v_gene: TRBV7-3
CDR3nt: TGTGCCAGCAGCTTCGGTTTATCGGTGGCAGATACGCAGTATTTT
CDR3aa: CASSFGLSVADTQYF

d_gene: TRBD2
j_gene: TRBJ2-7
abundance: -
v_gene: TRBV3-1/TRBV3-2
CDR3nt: TGTGCCAGCAGCCCCTTTAGCGGGGAGACCTACGAGCAGTACTTC
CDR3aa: CASSPFSGETYEQYF

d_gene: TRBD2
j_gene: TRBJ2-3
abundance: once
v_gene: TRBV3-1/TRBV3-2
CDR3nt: TGTGCCAGCAGCCTTGTAGCGGGGGGGCCCCCAGATACGCAGTATTTT
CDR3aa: CASSLVAGGPPDTQYF

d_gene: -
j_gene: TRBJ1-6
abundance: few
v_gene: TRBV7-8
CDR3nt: TGTGCCAGCAGCTCGGTGACAGTAGGCTATAATTCACCCCTCCACTTT
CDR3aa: CASSSVTVGYNSPLHF